This T cell receptor (beta chain) came from a study of a mutant IDH1 vaccine in newly diagnosed glioma. Study-level background: Treated patients comprised around 60% males and around 38% females, mean age about 43 years.

For this clone: Its antigen is undetermined.

The germline gives CDR1 GTSNPN, CDR2 SVGIG (reference sequence). Trimming removed 0 bases at V and 0 bases at J, with 10 bases between. The CDR3 consists of 15 residues. TCRdb keeps only in-frame clones here, not all; method: immunoSEQ multiplex PCR. The table includes 65,000 to 70,000 clones, about four fifths detected once. General observations from the study: It was over 85% of patients that developed vaccine-induced immune responses.

The time point: baseline, week 1 (first vaccination visit). Treatment defined: pre-vaccination baseline after standard-of-care therapy. This TCR was sampled from a woman aged 18 to 35 with glioma. Some clones in this sample may be carry-over from other donors' samples. Sequences were derived from peripheral blood mononuclear cells (PBMCs), sampled from a glioma patient treated with radiotherapy, temozolomide or both. The chain has TRBV30 and TRBJ2-3; D is uncertain. The CDR3 DNA follows: TGTGCCTGGAGTGTGATGGCGTCTAGCACAGATACGCAGTATTTT. Amino acid sequence: CAWSVMASSTDTQYF.